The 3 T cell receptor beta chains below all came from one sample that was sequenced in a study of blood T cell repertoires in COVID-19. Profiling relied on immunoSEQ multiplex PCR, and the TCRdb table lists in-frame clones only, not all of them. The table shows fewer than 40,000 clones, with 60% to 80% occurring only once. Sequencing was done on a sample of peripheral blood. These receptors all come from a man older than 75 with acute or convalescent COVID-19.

CDR3 in amino acids: CAISDRKKETQYF. As DNA, the CDR3 is TGTGCCATCAGTGACAGAAAAAAAGAGACCCAGTACTTC. This chain links TRBV10-3 with TRBJ2-5; D unresolved. Trimming removed 3 bases from V and 3 bases from J, with 8 bases in between. Germline V gene lookup returns CDR1 ENHRY and CDR2 SYGVKD. CDR3 length equals 13 residues.

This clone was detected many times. The CDR3 is CSWQGANSPLHF. The DNA of the CDR3 is TGCAGCTGGCAGGGGGCGAATTCACCCCTCCACTTT. This chain uses TRBV29-1 with TRBJ1-6; 8 bases map to TRBD1. The CDR3 has 12 residues. Trimming cost V 8 bases and J 7 bases; bases outside gene matches: 4. The germline CDR1 and CDR2 sequences are SQVTM and ANQGSEA.

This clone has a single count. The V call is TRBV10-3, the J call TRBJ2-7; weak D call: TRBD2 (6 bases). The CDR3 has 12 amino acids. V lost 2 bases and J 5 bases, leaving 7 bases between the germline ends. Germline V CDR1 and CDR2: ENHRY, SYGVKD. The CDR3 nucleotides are TGTGCCATCAGTGAGAGGGAGGACGAGCAGTACTTC. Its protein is CAISEREDEQYF.